The 22 T cell receptor beta chains given below trace back to one sample, sequenced in a study of Graves' ophthalmopathy and Graves' hyperthyroidism. CDR3 regions of TCR beta were amplified from RNA transcripts. Following a first-round RT-PCR that used HTBI primers, a second-round multiplex PCR was carried out. TCRdb independently ran MiXCR on the multiplex PCR reads; one entry per CDR3 protein. The top ten hold under 3.5% of the sample, which has about 700,000 distinct CDR3 sequences, about two fifths seen once. Input material: peripheral blood. The receptors derive from an adult man with Graves' ophthalmopathy.

This clonotype was found many times. V gene TRBV19 combines with J gene TRBJ1-6; tentatively, D is TRBD1 (6 bases). The germline V gene has CDR1 LNHDA and CDR2 SQIVND (reference sequence). The CDR3 is 16 residues long. Trimming removed 5 bases from V and 6 bases from J, with 17 bases in between. The CDR3 coding sequence is TGTGCCAGTAGTCCGATACAGGGTACACCTAATTCACCCCTCCACTTT. It encodes CASSPIQGTPNSPLHF.

The J gene is TRBJ2-5, the V gene TRBV7-9; D is ambiguous. The CDR3 is made up of 15 amino acids. The germline V and J ends were trimmed by 8 bases and 0 bases, with 16 bases remaining between them. Per the germline V gene, CDR1 is SEHNR and CDR2 is FQNEAQ (reference sequence). The CDR3 nucleotides read TGTGCCAGCTCCCTCAACCAGGTTGACCAAGAGACCCAGTACTTC. It codes for CASSLNQVDQETQYF. The variable domain in full, with the rest retrieved from reference TRBV7-9 and TRBJ2-5, is DTGVSQNPRHKITKRGQNVTFRCDPISEHNRLYWYRQTLGQGPEFLTYFQNEAQLEKSRLLSDRFSAERPKGSFSTLEIQRTEQGDSAMYLCASSLNQVDQETQYFGPGTRLLVL.

This chain's CDR3 is CATSMPTGGNYGYTF. CDR3 coding DNA: TGTGCCACCAGCATGCCGACCGGGGGGAACTATGGCTACACCTTC. The chain uses TRBV15 and TRBJ1-2; D is perhaps TRBD1 (5 bases). The ends were cut back, 4 bases at V and 2 bases at J, with 14 bases in the middle. The CDR3 is made up of 15 amino acids. The germline V gene has CDR1 LNHNV and CDR2 YYDKDF (reference sequence).

The CDR3 DNA reads TGTGCCATCAGTGAGTCGTCGATGTCCGGGGAGCTGTTTTTT. This gives the protein CAISESSMSGELFF. J is TRBJ2-2 and V is TRBV10-3; D not resolved. Trimming took off 0 bases at V and 6 bases at J, with 8 bases between the two ends. Germline CDR1 and CDR2: ENHRY and SYGVKD. The length of the CDR3 is 14 residues.

The table lists this clonotype with a count of one. V is TRBV20-1 and J is TRBJ1-5; no definite D call. The germline V gene has CDR1 DFQATT and CDR2 SNEGSKA (reference sequence). CDR3 length: 12 residues. V lost 5 bases and J 6 bases, leaving 11 bases between the germline ends. The CDR3 loop is CSAEDRGQPQHF. DNA of the CDR3: TGCAGTGCTGAGGACCGGGGTCAGCCCCAGCATTTT.

For this clonotype: One end of the junction varies from germline; a read error may be responsible. The chain employs TRBV5-1 and TRBJ2-4; D might be TRBD1 (6 bases). The V gene's germline CDR1 is SGHRS and CDR2 YFSETQ. This CDR3 comprises 11 residues. CDR3 coding DNA: TGCGCCAGCAGCTTGGGGGACATCCAGTACTTC. This encodes CASSLGDIQYF.

A note on this clonotype: Compared with germline, one end of the junction differs, possibly owing to a read error. The V and J genes are TRBV27 and TRBJ2-7; perhaps D is TRBD1 or TRBD2 (5 bases each). Germline CDR1 reads MNHEY; CDR2 reads SMNVEV (reference sequence). The CDR3 runs 13 residues. CDR3 nucleotide sequence: TGTGCCAGCAGTTTATTCCCCCTAGGGGAGCAGTACTTT. Translated: CASSLFPLGEQYF.

This clonotype was recorded only once. Compared with germline, one end of the junction differs, possibly owing to a read error. The chain links TRBV10-2 to TRBJ2-5; 11 nucleotides align to TRBD2. The DNA matches TRBJ2-1 better at its end, which makes the J call doubtful. The CDR3 is 13 amino acids. CDR1 is WSHSY and CDR2 is SAAADI in the germline V gene. In DNA, the CDR3 is TGCGCCAGTAGCGGGAGGGCCATCAATGGGCAGTTCTTC. Translation gives CASSGRAINGQFF.

The CDR3 here is CASSSQRDSPLHF. The CDR3 DNA sequence: TGTGCCAGCAGCTCACAGCGGGACTCACCCCTCCACTTT. V usage is TRBV7-2 and J usage is TRBJ1-6, with D possibly TRBD1 on 5 matching bases. V gave up 4 bases and J gave up 10 bases, with 11 bases separating them. The CDR3 sequence is 13 residues long. Germline CDR1 and CDR2: SGHTA and FQGNSA.

This chain connects TRBV12-3 or TRBV12-4 to TRBJ2-5; no definite D call. Trimming took 5 bases from V and 5 from J, leaving 9 bases between them. The CDR3 has 12 residues. In DNA, the CDR3 is TGTGCCAGCAGTAAGGGTGGCGAGACCCAGTACTTC. It codes for CASSKGGETQYF.

Notes on this clonotype: A much larger clone is a single base away; this may be a read error. This rearrangement joins TRBV9 to TRBJ2-6; 7 bases agree with TRBD2. Germline lookup yields CDR1 SGDLS and CDR2 YYNGEE. This CDR3 has 17 residues. Unmatched junction bases numbered 7, after V lost 4 bases and J lost 0 bases. The DNA for the CDR3 is TGTGCCAGCAGCTCACACGGGGGGAGCTCTGGGGCCAACGTCCTGACTTTC. As protein: CASSSHGGSSGANVLTF. The full variable domain, with the rest looked up from reference TRBV9 and TRBJ2-6, is DSGVTQTPKHLITATGQRVTLRCSPRSGDLSVYWYQQSLDQGLQFLIQYYNGEERAKGNILERFSAQQFPDLHSELNLSSLELGDSALYFCASSSHGGSSGANVLTFGAGSRLTVL.

This chain connects TRBV5-4 to TRBJ2-2; weak D call: TRBD2 (6 bases). This CDR3 spans 16 amino acids. Trimming left V 0 bases short and J 5 bases short, with 14 bases between. Germline CDR1 SGHNT, CDR2 YYREEE (reference sequence). This CDR3 reads CASSLDLAAATGELFF. CDR3 nucleotide sequence: TGTGCCAGCAGCTTGGACTTAGCGGCGGCGACCGGGGAGCTGTTTTTT.

The gene calls are TRBV6-1 and TRBJ1-1; D possibly corresponds to TRBD1 (5 bases). CDR1 and CDR2 (germline): MNHNS, SASEGT. The CDR3 extends over 13 amino acids. Trimming removed 8 bases at V and 0 bases at J, with 10 bases between. The CDR3 sequence is CASRTGVNTEAFF. The CDR3 region has the DNA TGTGCCAGCCGAACAGGAGTGAACACTGAAGCTTTCTTT.

As for this clonotype: With a much larger clone just one base away, this may be a read error. This chain links TRBV10-3 with TRBJ1-5; 8 bases map to TRBD1. V gave up 5 bases and J gave up 0 bases; unmatched junction bases: 6. The CDR3 is made up of 16 amino acids. Per germline, CDR1 ENHRY and CDR2 SYGVKD. CDR3 nucleotides: TGTGCCATCAGTTACGGGACAGGACATAGCAATCAGCCCCAGCATTTT. This codes for CAISYGTGHSNQPQHF.

In regard to this clonotype: At one of its ends the junction is not consistent with the germline gene, which may arise from a read error. This rearrangement joins TRBV5-1 to TRBJ2-5, with D perhaps matching TRBD1 or TRBD2 (5 bases each). The germline V gene has CDR1 SGHRS and CDR2 YFSETQ. This CDR3 comprises 14 residues. The CDR3 spells CASGLEPGRETQYF. The DNA for the CDR3 is TGCGCCAGCGGCTTGGAGCCAGGGAGAGAGACCCAGTACTTC. The full variable domain, in which reference TRBV5-1 and TRBJ2-5 provide the parts outside the CDR3, is KAGVTQTPRYLIKTRGQQVTLSCSPISGHRSVSWYQQTPGQGLQFLFEYFSETQRNKGNFPGRFSGRQFSNSRSEMNVSTLELGDSALYLCASGLEPGRETQYFGPGTRLLVL.

This clonotype was counted many times. This chain uses TRBV9 with TRBJ1-1; 7 bases align to TRBD1. CDR3 size: 15 residues. V lost 3 bases, J lost 1 base, and 6 bases stayed unmatched. The germline V gene has CDR1 SGDLS and CDR2 YYNGEE. The CDR3 bases are TGTGCCAGCAGCGAGGGGGCTAGGACGAACACTGAAGCTTTCTTT. Translating it yields CASSEGARTNTEAFF.

This clonotype has a handful of counts. This chain connects TRBV12-3 or TRBV12-4 to TRBJ2-6, with 8 bases aligning to TRBD1. This CDR3 comprises 21 residues. The V gene end was trimmed by 3 bases and the J gene end by 0 bases; junction bases not matched to a gene: 16. The CDR3 coding sequence is TGTGCCAGCAGTTTCACCGGAGGGGCAGGGGGCGCCTACTCTGGGGCCAACGTCCTGACTTTC. Residues: CASSFTGGAGGAYSGANVLTF.

Many counts were recorded for this clonotype. The chain links TRBV5-1 to TRBJ1-3; 7 bases match TRBD1. The germline gives CDR1 SGHRS, CDR2 YFSETQ. The CDR3 has 15 amino acids. Trimming took 4 bases from V and 0 from J; bases not matched to a gene: 4. CDR3 residues: CASSRGTDSGNTIYF. The CDR3 DNA reads TGCGCCAGCAGCCGCGGGACAGACTCTGGAAACACCATATATTTT.

This clonotype came up once. A read error is possible here, since a much larger clone lies one base away. The CDR3 region has the DNA TGTGCCAGCAGCCCTGGGGATTCGCCTAACACTGAAGCTTTCTTT. This translates into CASSPGDSPNTEAFF. V is TRBV9 and J is TRBJ1-1; D uncertain. Germline V gives CDR1 SGDLS, CDR2 YYNGEE. Trimming cost V 4 bases and J 2 bases, with 15 bases left between them. The CDR3 consists of 15 residues.

In its sample, this clonotype was seen a few times. One end of the junction varies from germline; a read error may be responsible. The chain joins TRBV10-3 to TRBJ1-1; tentative D call: TRBD1 (5 bases). Germline values: CDR1 ENHRY, CDR2 SYGVKD. The CDR3 spans 17 residues. CDR3 loop: CASSYSGDVRGNTEAFF. In DNA form, the CDR3 reads TGTGCCAGCAGTTACTCGGGGGACGTCCGAGGGAACACTGAAGCTTTCTTT.

The count of this clonotype is one. This chain uses TRBV5-4 with TRBJ1-2, with 9 bases matching TRBD1. J lost 8 bases, V lost 0 bases, and 8 bases had no gene match. Germline V lookup: CDR1 SGHNT, CDR2 YYREEE (reference sequence). This CDR3 contains 15 residues. The CDR3 here is CASSLVGQGYRGYTF. CDR3 bases: TGTGCCAGCAGCTTGGTGGGACAGGGTTATAGAGGCTACACCTTC.

V is TRBV10-2 and J is TRBJ1-4, with 11 nucleotides matching TRBD1. CDR3 length equals 15 residues. Germline CDR1 WSHSY, CDR2 SAAADI. Unmatched junction bases numbered 2, after V lost 0 bases and J lost 8 bases. The CDR3 loop reads CASSESDRGHEKLFF. In DNA, the CDR3 is TGCGCCAGCAGTGAGTCGGACAGGGGGCACGAAAAACTGTTTTTT.